This TCR beta chain was recorded in a study of molecular identifiers for immune sequencing clone quantification. The overall study: Within a replicate experiment, RNA obtained from either roughly 20,000 or 100,000 naive CD8 cells was divided into five aliquots, and four of those aliquots were then sequenced.

With RNA at 10%, 30% or 50%, naive CD8 libraries came from roughly 18,000 to 920,000 sorted cells. This clonotype was picked up many times. Previously described methods with listed TCR primers produced the bulk TCR libraries. Each CDR3 protein gets one entry after TCRdb re-called the PCR reads with MiXCR. Of about 320,000 distinct CDR3 sequences in the sample, around a fifth are singletons; the top ten hold 0.81%. What was sequenced was naive CD8+ T cells from blood, with Jurkat cell RNA spiked in. The subset: FACS-sorted CD8+CD4-CCR7+CD45RA+ naive T cells. The clonotype originates from a human donor in good health. Some libraries in this study had Jurkat cell RNA spiked in.

CDR3 coding DNA: TGTGCCAGCAGCTTAATGTCGGTCGGTGAGCAGTTCTTC. As protein: CASSLMSVGEQFF. The chain employs TRBV7-2 and TRBJ2-1; no firm D call. The CDR3 sequence is 13 residues long. Trimming took 2 bases from V and 9 from J, leaving 11 bases between them. In germline, CDR1 is SGHTA, CDR2 FQGNSA.